This T cell receptor (beta chain) was captured by sequencing in a study of CD8 T cells in ankylosing spondylitis. Per the germline V gene, CDR1 is DFQATT and CDR2 is SNEGSKA (reference sequence). V lost 0 bases to trimming and J lost 5 bases, with 10 bases between them. The CDR3 consists of 13 residues. This clonotype has a count of ten or more. The antigen remains undetermined. General study results and limits: One TCR beta motif, made up of under ten highly homologous variants, appeared characteristic of ankylosing spondylitis blood. A subset of motif variants has previously been described in the synovial fluid and blood of reactive arthritis. Clones tied to disease were said to be significantly enriched in matched ankylosing spondylitis synovial fluid.

TCRdb reprocessed the 5' RACE reads via MiXCR and lists one record per CDR3 protein. The sample lists under 150,000 distinct CDR3 sequences; 7% to 10% were seen once. This receptor was identified in a male donor with ankylosing spondylitis. V is TRBV20-1 and J is TRBJ1-2; perhaps TRBD1 as D (6 bases). Sequencing input: synovial fluid, either unsorted or a sorted T cell fraction (not recorded which). The CDR3 protein is CSAREQGGYGYTF. The DNA of the CDR3 is TGCAGTGCTAGAGAACAGGGCGGGTATGGCTACACCTTC.